One and the same sample provided the 5 T cell receptor beta chains below, sequenced in a study of T cells in Graves' hyperthyroidism and ophthalmopathy. Template material for amplifying TCR beta CDR3 regions consisted of RNA transcripts. Initially, a first-round RT-PCR of the TCR CDR3 employed the HTBI primer set. In TCRdb, the multiplex PCR reads were re-called with MiXCR into one record per CDR3 protein. The sample includes hundreds of thousands of distinct CDR3 sequences, 14% to 15% of them seen just once. Sequenced input: blood. All receptors come from a woman aged 40 to 50 with Graves' ophthalmopathy.

This clonotype was counted many times. V is TRBV27 and J is TRBJ2-7; D might be TRBD1 (6 bases). The CDR3 is made up of 14 amino acids. V lost 5 bases, J lost 3 bases, and 14 bases lay in between. The germline V gene encodes CDR1 MNHEY and CDR2 SMNVEV (reference sequence). This chain's CDR3 is CASSPWDTHYEQYF. The DNA of the CDR3 is TGTGCCAGCAGTCCCTGGGACACCCACTACGAGCAGTACTTC.

This clonotype was seen at least ten times. This chain joins TRBV7-2 and TRBJ2-7; D remains ambiguous. This CDR3 spans 14 amino acids. V lost 3 bases and J 0 bases, leaving 9 bases between the germline ends. Germline CDR1 SGHTA, CDR2 FQGNSA. CDR3 loop: CASSLVKSSYEQYF. CDR3 DNA: TGTGCCAGCAGCTTGGTGAAGAGCTCCTACGAGCAGTACTTC.

This chain links TRBV20-1 with TRBJ2-5; 10 bases are shared with TRBD2. This CDR3 is 14 amino acids long. Trimming at V came to 1 base and at J to 4 bases, leaving 3 bases not matched to a gene. The germline V gene encodes CDR1 DFQATT and CDR2 SNEGSKA (reference sequence). The CDR3: CSARVASGRETQYF. The CDR3 DNA follows: TGCAGTGCTAGAGTGGCTAGCGGGAGAGAGACCCAGTACTTC.

This clonotype showed up many times. The chain combines TRBV7-3 with TRBJ2-2; a possible D gene is TRBD1 (5 bases). Germline CDR1 is SGHTA and CDR2 is FQGTGA. This CDR3 contains 13 residues. V lost 4 bases and J 4 bases, leaving 7 bases between the germline ends. The CDR3 DNA reads as TGTGCCAGCAGCTGGGGCCTCACCGGGGAGCTGTTTTTT. This encodes CASSWGLTGELFF.

This clonotype was found many times. V gene TRBV12-3 or TRBV12-4 combines with J gene TRBJ2-7, with D possibly matching TRBD2 (5 bases). The CDR3 totals 16 residues. V was clipped by 6 bases and J by 5 bases, with 23 bases between them. CDR3 DNA: TGTGCCAGCAGCCCCTCCCCAGGTAGTGGGCGGGACGAGCAGTACTTC. Amino acids: CASSPSPGSGRDEQYF.